This T cell receptor (beta chain) was found in a study of monozygotic twins with inflammatory bowel disease. Study findings and constraints: Researchers report that IBD patients shared fewer clonotypes with others than healthy twins, especially amid disease activity. A reduction in TCRbeta diversity (inverse Simpson) was seen in IBD patients relative to healthy co-twins.

A word on this clonotype: Its antigen is unidentified.

The CDR3 is 15 amino acids. CDR1 is MNHEY, CDR2 SVGEGT, per germline. The authors made each sample's cDNA in eight separate reactions. TCRdb processed the 5' RACE reads again and assigns one entry to each CDR3 protein, with no DNA. This sample's table reports fewer than 450,000 distinct CDR3 sequences. The sample comprised blood. The V call is TRBV6-2 or TRBV6-3, the J call TRBJ2-5; the TRBD2 assignment by TCRdb is unverifiable without DNA. The source of this sequence is a human donor with ulcerative colitis or Crohn's disease, or a healthy co-twin of an affected twin (not recorded which). CDR3 protein: CASTPPSTSAETQYF.